This T cell receptor (beta chain) was recovered during a study of T cells in Graves' hyperthyroidism and ophthalmopathy. Trimming removed 1 base from V and 1 base from J, with 7 bases in between. Germline V gene data show CDR1 as LGHDT and CDR2 as YNNKEL (reference sequence). This CDR3 comprises 14 residues. Authors of the study amplified TCR beta CDR3 regions from RNA transcripts. The HTBI primer set was used in a first-round RT-PCR of the TCR CDR3. MiXCR, run by TCRdb on the multiplex PCR reads, gives a single entry per CDR3 protein. Among fewer than 450,000 distinct CDR3 sequences listed, approximately 17% were seen once. This clonotype appeared many times.

The clonotype was recovered from a woman in her 30s with Graves' hyperthyroidism that later progressed to Graves' ophthalmopathy. Sequenced: blood. V is TRBV3-1 and J is TRBJ1-2; D not certain. The CDR3 sequence: CASSQGTFNYGYTF. The CDR3 nucleotides read TGTGCCAGCAGCCAAGGGACTTTTAACTATGGCTACACCTTC.